Below, 10 T cell receptor beta chains from the same sample are listed, as sequenced in a study of blood T cell repertoires in COVID-19. Profiled with immunoSEQ multiplex PCR; TCRdb holds only in-frame clones, not every one. The sample lists around 170,000 clones; more than 70% were seen once. Sequencing was performed on peripheral blood. These receptors all come from a man aged 45-60 years with active or convalescent COVID-19.

The genes are TRBV29-1 and TRBJ2-5, with D perhaps matching TRBD2 (6 bases). CDR1 and CDR2 (germline): SQVTM, ANQGSEA. Trimming took off 7 bases at V and 7 bases at J, with 16 bases between the two ends. The CDR3 has 12 residues. The CDR3 spells CSAGASAGTQYF. The DNA for the CDR3 is TGCAGCGCTGGGGCTAGCGCAGGGACCCAGTACTTC. Full variable domain (rest looked up from reference TRBV29-1 and TRBJ2-5): SAVISQKPSRDICQRGTSLTIQCQVDSQVTMMFWYRQQPGQSLTLIATANQGSEATYESGFVIDKFPISRPNLTFSTLTVSNMSPEDSSIYLCSAGASAGTQYFGPGTRLLVL.

The rearrangement uses TRBV3-1 (or the pseudogene TRBV3-2) and TRBJ2-1; a weak D match, TRBD1 (5 bases). Trimming removed 0 bases at V and 2 bases at J, with 8 bases between. Germline loops: CDR1 LGHDT, CDR2 YNNKEL (reference sequence). The CDR3 sequence is 15 residues long. The CDR3 DNA sequence: TGTGCCAGCAGCCAAGACTGGGGCGCCTACAATGAGCAGTTCTTC. This codes for CASSQDWGAYNEQFF.

This clone has only one observation. The gene calls are TRBV27 and TRBJ2-1; D might be TRBD2 (5 bases). Germline V gives CDR1 MNHEY, CDR2 SMNVEV (reference sequence). V was cut by 7 bases and J by 2 bases, with 15 bases left in between. The CDR3 spans 15 residues. The CDR3 here is CASTLSGSPYNEQFF. CDR3 coding DNA: TGTGCCAGCACCCTAAGCGGCAGCCCCTACAATGAGCAGTTCTTC.

The rearrangement uses TRBV15 and TRBJ2-5; 9 bases agree with TRBD1. After removal of 4 bases from V and 5 bases from J, the junction contained 11 bases not matched to a gene. This CDR3 has 16 residues. From germline, CDR1 is LNHNV and CDR2 YYDKDF (reference sequence). The CDR3 DNA reads TGTGCCACCAGCAATATTCACAGGGGGCCCGGGGAGACCCAGTACTTC. Encoded protein: CATSNIHRGPGETQYF.

Only a few counts were recorded for this clone. The gene calls are TRBV20-1 and TRBJ2-7, with TRBD1 matching 9 bases. The germline V gene encodes CDR1 DFQATT and CDR2 SNEGSKA (reference sequence). V lost 3 bases to trimming and J lost 1 base; unmatched junction nucleotides: 4. This CDR3 is built from 14 residues. The CDR3 here is CSASLTGGSYEQYF. CDR3 DNA: TGCAGTGCTAGTTTGACAGGGGGATCCTACGAGCAGTACTTC.

V gene TRBV7-9 combines with J gene TRBJ2-2, with 13 bases matching TRBD2. V was clipped by 5 bases and J by 0 bases; unmatched bases: 9. The CDR3 is 19 amino acids. Per the germline V gene, CDR1 is SEHNR and CDR2 is FQNEAQ (reference sequence). For the CDR3, the DNA is TGTGCCAGCAGCCAGACTAGCGGGGGGCATCCCGCGAACACCGGGGAGCTGTTTTTT. This gives the protein CASSQTSGGHPANTGELFF.

CDR3 loop: CASSPDPGHYGYTF. DNA for the CDR3: TGTGCCAGCAGCCCAGATCCGGGACATTATGGCTACACCTTC. The genes are TRBV7-3 and TRBJ1-2, with D tentatively TRBD1 (6 bases). Germline CDR1 and CDR2: SGHTA and FQGTGA. This CDR3 comprises 14 residues. V lost 5 bases, J lost 5 bases, and 15 bases lay in between. The whole variable domain, filled in from reference TRBV7-3 and TRBJ1-2, reads GAGVSQTPSNKVTEKGKYVELRCDPISGHTALYWYRQSLGQGPEFLIYFQGTGAADDSGLPNDRFFAVRPEGSVSTLKIQRTERGDSAVYLCASSPDPGHYGYTFGSGTRLTVV.

This chain joins TRBV2 and TRBJ1-1, with D possibly being TRBD1 (5 bases). V was pared by 6 bases and J by 4 bases, with 15 bases between. The CDR3 spans 14 residues. CDR1 and CDR2 from the germline V gene are SNHLY and FYNNEI. CDR3 region: CASSRVGFGTEAFF. The CDR3 DNA reads TGTGCCAGCAGCAGGGTGGGGTTCGGCACTGAAGCTTTCTTT.

The gene calls are TRBV5-1 and TRBJ2-1; TRBD2 might be the D (5 bases). This CDR3 has 15 residues. Germline CDR1 is SGHRS and CDR2 is YFSETQ. The germline V and J ends were trimmed by 0 bases and 6 bases, with 13 bases remaining between them. CDR3 protein: CASSLASDGINEQFF. The CDR3 bases are TGCGCCAGCAGCTTGGCGTCCGACGGGATCAATGAGCAGTTCTTC.

The chain joins TRBV11-2 to TRBJ2-2; D gene ambiguous. Germline values: CDR1 SGHAT, CDR2 FQNNGV. The CDR3 sequence is 16 residues long. Trimming left V 3 bases short and J 0 bases short, with 11 bases between. The CDR3 here is CASSFSGLSNTGELFF. In DNA form, the CDR3 reads TGTGCCAGCAGCTTCTCAGGCCTCTCGAACACCGGGGAGCTGTTTTTT.